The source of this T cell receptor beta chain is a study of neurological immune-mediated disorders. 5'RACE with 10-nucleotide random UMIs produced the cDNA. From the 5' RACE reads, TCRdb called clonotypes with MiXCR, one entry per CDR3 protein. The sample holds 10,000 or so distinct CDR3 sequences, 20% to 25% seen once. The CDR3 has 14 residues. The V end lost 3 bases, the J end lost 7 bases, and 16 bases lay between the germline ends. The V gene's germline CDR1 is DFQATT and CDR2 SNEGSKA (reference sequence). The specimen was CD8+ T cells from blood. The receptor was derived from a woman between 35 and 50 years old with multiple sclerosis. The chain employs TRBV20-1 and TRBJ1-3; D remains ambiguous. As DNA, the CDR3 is TGCAGTGCTAGTGGAGGTCTTTTAGGGAACACCATATATTTT. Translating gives CSASGGLLGNTIYF.